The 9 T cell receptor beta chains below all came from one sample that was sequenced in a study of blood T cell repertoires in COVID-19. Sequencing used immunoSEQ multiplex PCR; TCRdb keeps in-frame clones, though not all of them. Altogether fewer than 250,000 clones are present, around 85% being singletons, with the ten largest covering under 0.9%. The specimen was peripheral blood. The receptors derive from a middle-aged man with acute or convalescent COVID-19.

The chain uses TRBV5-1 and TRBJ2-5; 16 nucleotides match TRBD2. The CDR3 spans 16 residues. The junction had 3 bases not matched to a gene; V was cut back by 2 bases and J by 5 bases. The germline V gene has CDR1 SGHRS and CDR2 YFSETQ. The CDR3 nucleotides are TGCGCCAGCAGCTTACCGGGACTAGCGGGAGGGGAGACCCAGTACTTC. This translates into CASSLPGLAGGETQYF.

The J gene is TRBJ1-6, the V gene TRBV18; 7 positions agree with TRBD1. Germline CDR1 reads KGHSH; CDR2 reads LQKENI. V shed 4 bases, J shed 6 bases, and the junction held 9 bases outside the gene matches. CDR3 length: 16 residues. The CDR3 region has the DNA TGTGCCAGCTCACTCAGCTCGGACAGGATTAATTCACCCCTCCACTTT. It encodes CASSLSSDRINSPLHF.

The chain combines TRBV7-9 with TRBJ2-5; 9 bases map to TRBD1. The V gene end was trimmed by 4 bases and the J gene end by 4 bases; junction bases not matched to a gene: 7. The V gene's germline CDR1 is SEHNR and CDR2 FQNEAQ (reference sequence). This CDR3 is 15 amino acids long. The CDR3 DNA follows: TGTGCCAGCAGCTCACGGGGACAGGGAGCAGAGACCCAGTACTTC. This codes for CASSSRGQGAETQYF.

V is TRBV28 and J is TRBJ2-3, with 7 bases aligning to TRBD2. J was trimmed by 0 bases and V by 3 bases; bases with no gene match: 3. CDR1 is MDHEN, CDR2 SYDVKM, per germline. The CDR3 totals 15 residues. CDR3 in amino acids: CASSFGLGSTDTQYF. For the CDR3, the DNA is TGTGCCAGCAGTTTTGGACTAGGGAGCACAGATACGCAGTATTTT.

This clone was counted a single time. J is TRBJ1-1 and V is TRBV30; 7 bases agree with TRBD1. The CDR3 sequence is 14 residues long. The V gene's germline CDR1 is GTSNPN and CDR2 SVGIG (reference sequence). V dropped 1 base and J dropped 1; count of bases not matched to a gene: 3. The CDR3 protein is CAWSGWDRNTEAFF. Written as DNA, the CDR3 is TGTGCCTGGAGTGGATGGGACAGGAACACTGAAGCTTTCTTT.

The CDR3: CASSLSSGLADTDTQYF. Written as DNA, the CDR3 is TGTGCCAGCAGTTTATCTTCGGGCCTAGCGGACACAGATACGCAGTATTTT. The rearrangement links TRBV27 to TRBJ2-3; 7 bases map to TRBD2. Trimming removed 0 bases from V and 2 bases from J; junction bases left unmatched: 8. The CDR3 extends over 17 amino acids. Germline V gene data show CDR1 as MNHEY and CDR2 as SMNVEV (reference sequence).

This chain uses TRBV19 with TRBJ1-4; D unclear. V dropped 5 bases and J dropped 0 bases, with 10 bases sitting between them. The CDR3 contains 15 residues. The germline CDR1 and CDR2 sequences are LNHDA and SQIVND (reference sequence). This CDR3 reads CASSSNRATNEKLFF. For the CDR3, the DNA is TGTGCCAGTAGTTCGAATCGCGCAACTAATGAAAAACTGTTTTTT.

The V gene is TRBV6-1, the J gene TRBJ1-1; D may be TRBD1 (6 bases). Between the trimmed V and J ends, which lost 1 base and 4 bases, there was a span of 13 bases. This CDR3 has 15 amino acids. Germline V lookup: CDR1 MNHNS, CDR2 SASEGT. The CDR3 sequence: CASSEVGTGLTEAFF. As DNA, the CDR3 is TGTGCCAGCAGTGAAGTAGGTACAGGGCTCACTGAAGCTTTCTTT.

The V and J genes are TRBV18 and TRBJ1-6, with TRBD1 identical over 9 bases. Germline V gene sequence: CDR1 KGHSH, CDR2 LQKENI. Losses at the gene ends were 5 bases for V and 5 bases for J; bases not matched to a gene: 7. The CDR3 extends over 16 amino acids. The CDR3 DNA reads TGTGCCAGCTCATTCACGGGACAGGGTGATAATTCACCCCTCCACTTT. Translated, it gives CASSFTGQGDNSPLHF.